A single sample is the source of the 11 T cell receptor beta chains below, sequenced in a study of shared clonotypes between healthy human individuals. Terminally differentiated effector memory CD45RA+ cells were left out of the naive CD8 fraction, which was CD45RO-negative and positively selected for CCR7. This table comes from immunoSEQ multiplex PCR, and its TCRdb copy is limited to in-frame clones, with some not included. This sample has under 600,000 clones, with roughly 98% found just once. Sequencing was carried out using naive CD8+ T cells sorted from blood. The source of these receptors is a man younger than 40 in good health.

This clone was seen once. CDR3 region: CASSSASRSSYEQYF. CDR3 bases: TGTGCCAGCAGCTCAGCTTCTAGGAGCTCCTACGAGCAGTACTTC. The chain joins TRBV6-1 to TRBJ2-7; D gene unclear. Trimming took off 6 bases at V and 0 bases at J, with 15 bases between the two ends. Germline CDR1 reads MNHNS; CDR2 reads SASEGT. The length of the CDR3 is 15 residues.

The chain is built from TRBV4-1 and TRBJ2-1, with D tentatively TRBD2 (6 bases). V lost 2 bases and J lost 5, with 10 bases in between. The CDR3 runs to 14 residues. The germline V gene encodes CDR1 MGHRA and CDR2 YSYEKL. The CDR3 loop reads CASSQKGLHNEQFF. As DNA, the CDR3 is TGCGCCAGCAGCCAAAAGGGACTGCACAATGAGCAGTTCTTC.

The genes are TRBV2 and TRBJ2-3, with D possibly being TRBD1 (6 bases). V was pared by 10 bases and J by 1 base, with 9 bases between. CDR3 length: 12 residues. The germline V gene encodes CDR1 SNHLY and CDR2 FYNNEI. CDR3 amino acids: CATRTGTDTQYF. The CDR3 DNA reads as TGTGCCACCAGGACAGGCACAGATACGCAGTATTTT.

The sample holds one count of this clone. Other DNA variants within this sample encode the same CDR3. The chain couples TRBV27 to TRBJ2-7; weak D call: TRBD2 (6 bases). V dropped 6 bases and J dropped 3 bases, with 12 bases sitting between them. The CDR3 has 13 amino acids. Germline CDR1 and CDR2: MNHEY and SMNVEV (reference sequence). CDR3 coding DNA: TGTGCCAGCAGCCCGGGAGTTAGCTACGAGCAGTACTTC. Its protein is CASSPGVSYEQYF.

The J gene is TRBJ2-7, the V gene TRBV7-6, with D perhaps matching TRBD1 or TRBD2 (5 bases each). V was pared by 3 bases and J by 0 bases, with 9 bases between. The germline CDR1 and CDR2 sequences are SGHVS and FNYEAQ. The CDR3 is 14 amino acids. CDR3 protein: CASSFQGDSYEQYF. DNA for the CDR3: TGTGCCAGCAGCTTTCAGGGAGACTCCTACGAGCAGTACTTC. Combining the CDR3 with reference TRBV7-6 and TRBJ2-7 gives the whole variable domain GAGVSQSPRYKVTKRGQDVALRCDPISGHVSLYWYRQALGQGPEFLTYFNYEAQQDKSGLPNDRFSAERPEGSISTLTIQRTEQRDSAMYRCASSFQGDSYEQYFGPGTRLTVT.

The CDR3 loop reads CASSGWASGTYEQYF. For the CDR3, the DNA is TGTGCCAGTAGCGGTTGGGCTAGCGGGACCTACGAGCAGTACTTC. The rearrangement joins TRBV19 to TRBJ2-7, with 9 nucleotides matching TRBD2. The CDR3 is 15 amino acids. V lost 6 bases, J lost 2 bases, and 8 bases stayed unmatched. Germline-derived CDR1 and CDR2 are LNHDA and SQIVND (reference sequence).

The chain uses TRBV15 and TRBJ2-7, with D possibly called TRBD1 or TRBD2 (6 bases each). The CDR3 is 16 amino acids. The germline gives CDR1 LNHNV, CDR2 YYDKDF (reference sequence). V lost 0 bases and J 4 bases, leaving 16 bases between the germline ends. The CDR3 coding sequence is TGTGCCACCAGCAGAGAGTTAGGAGGGACACTGTACGAGCAGTACTTC. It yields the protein CATSRELGGTLYEQYF. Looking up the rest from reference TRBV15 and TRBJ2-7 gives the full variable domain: DAMVIQNPRYQVTQFGKPVTLSCSQTLNHNVMYWYQQKSSQAPKLLFHYYDKDFNNEADTPDNFQSRRPNTSFCFLDIRSPGLGDTAMYLCATSRELGGTLYEQYFGPGTRLTVT.

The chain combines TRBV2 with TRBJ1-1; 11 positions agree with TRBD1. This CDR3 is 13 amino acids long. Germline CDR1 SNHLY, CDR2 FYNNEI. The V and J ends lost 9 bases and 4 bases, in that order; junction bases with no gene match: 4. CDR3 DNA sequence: TGTGCCAGGAGGGACAGGGGGGCCACTGAAGCTTTCTTT. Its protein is CARRDRGATEAFF. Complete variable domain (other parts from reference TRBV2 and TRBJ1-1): EPEVTQTPSHQVTQMGQEVILRCVPISNHLYFYWYRQILGQKVEFLVSFYNNEISEKSEIFDDQFSVERPDGSNFTLKIRSTKLEDSAMYFCARRDRGATEAFFGQGTRLTVV.

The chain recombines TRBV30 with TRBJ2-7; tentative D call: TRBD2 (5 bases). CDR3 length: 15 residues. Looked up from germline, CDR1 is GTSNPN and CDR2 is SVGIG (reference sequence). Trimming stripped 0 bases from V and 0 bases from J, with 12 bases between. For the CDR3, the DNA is TGTGCCTGGAGTGTACATCGAGGGAGCTCCTACGAGCAGTACTTC. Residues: CAWSVHRGSSYEQYF. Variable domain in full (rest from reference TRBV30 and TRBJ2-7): SQTIHQWPATLVQPVGSPLSLECTVEGTSNPNLYWYRQAAGRGLQLLFYSVGIGQISSEVPQNLSASRPQDRQFILSSKKLLLSDSGFYLCAWSVHRGSSYEQYFGPGTRLTVT.

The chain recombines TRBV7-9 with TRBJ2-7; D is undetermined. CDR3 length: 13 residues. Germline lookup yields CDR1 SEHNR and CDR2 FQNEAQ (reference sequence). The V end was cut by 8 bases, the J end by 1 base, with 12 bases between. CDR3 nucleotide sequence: TGTGCCAGCGGTCCCTGGCAGTCCTACGAGCAGTACTTC. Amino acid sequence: CASGPWQSYEQYF.

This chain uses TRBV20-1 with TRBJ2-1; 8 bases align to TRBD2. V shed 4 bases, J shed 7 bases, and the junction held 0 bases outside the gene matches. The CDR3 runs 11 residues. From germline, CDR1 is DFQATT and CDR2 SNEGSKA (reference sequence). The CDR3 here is CSATSGNEQFF. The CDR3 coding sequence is TGCAGTGCTACTAGCGGGAATGAGCAGTTCTTC.